This T cell receptor (beta chain) was found in a study of shared clonotypes between healthy human individuals. Whole-study context: Researchers assigned three CD4 naive, three CD4 memory, two CD8 naive and one CD8 memory plate to each donor. Overall study results and limits: Among the subsets, naive ones generally showed larger estimated richness than memory ones. It was the non-shared clonotypes that had lower generation probabilities than clonotypes shared by all four donors.

A remark on this clone: Its target is unknown.

CD8 memory was a combination that joined CD45RO+ cells with CCR7-negative CD45RA+ TemRA cells. The repertoire was sequenced with immunoSEQ multiplex PCR; TCRdb's copy has only in-frame clones and lacks some. The repertoire has 100,000 to 120,000 clones, over 65% of them found once; the top ten carry approximately 25%. The CDR3 spans 19 residues. V gene TRBV7-5 combines with J gene TRBJ2-7; the D call of TRBD2 is as the table states it, not checked on the DNA. TRBV7-5 is termed a pseudogene. Sequencing input: memory CD8+ T cells sorted from blood. Noted subset: CD45RO+ cells pooled with CCR7-negative TemRA cells. The sequence was obtained from a woman aged 30 to 39 in good health. The CDR3 loop reads CASSLDLWLAGSPAGEQYF. For the CDR3, the DNA is TGTGCCAGCAGCTTAGATCTGTGGCTAGCGGGATCCCCCGCCGGAGAGCAGTACTTC.